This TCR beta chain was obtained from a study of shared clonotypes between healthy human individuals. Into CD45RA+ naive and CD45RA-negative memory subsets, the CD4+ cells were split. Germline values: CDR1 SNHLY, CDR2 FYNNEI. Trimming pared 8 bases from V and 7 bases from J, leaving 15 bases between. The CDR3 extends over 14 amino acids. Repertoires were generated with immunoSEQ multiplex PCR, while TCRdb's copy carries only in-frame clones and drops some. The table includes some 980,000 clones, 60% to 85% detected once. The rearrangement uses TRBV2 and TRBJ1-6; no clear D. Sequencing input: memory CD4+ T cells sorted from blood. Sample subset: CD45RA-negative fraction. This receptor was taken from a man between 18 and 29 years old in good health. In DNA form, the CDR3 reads TGTGCCAGCTCGACACTTTTGGGGAATTCACCCCTCCACTTT. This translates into CASSTLLGNSPLHF. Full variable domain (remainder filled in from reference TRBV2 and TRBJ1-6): EPEVTQTPSHQVTQMGQEVILRCVPISNHLYFYWYRQILGQKVEFLVSFYNNEISEKSEIFDDQFSVERPDGSNFTLKIRSTKLEDSAMYFCASSTLLGNSPLHFGNGTRLTVT.